Shown below are 30 T cell receptor beta chains from a single sample sequenced in a study of blood T cell repertoires in COVID-19. Repertoires were generated with immunoSEQ multiplex PCR, while TCRdb's copy carries only in-frame clones and drops some. Of 45,000 to 55,000 clones listed, around 84% are singletons. The sequencing sample was made of peripheral blood. The receptors were sampled from a man in his 70s with active COVID-19.

The CDR3 DNA follows: TGTGCCAGCTCACGTCGGACAGGGCAGGATGAGCAGTTCTTC. Its protein is CASSRRTGQDEQFF. The rearrangement uses TRBV18 and TRBJ2-1; 8 bases align to TRBD1. This CDR3 comprises 14 residues. CDR1 and CDR2 (germline): KGHSH, LQKENI. V lost 4 bases to trimming and J lost 8 bases; unmatched junction nucleotides: 7.

This chain's CDR3 is CASSLGTVSRKNEKLFF. The CDR3 coding sequence is TGTGCCAGCAGCTTGGGGACAGTGTCCCGAAAGAATGAAAAACTGTTTTTT. This sequence joins TRBV5-6 and TRBJ1-4; a possible D gene is TRBD1 (6 bases). Trimming removed 0 bases from V and 5 bases from J, with 17 bases in between. The CDR3 spans 17 residues. The germline V gene has CDR1 SGHDT and CDR2 YYEEEE.

The rearrangement links TRBV11-2 to TRBJ1-1, with a weak D call TRBD1 (5 bases). Germline CDR1 is SGHAT and CDR2 is FQNNGV. V shed 4 bases and J shed 9 bases, with 12 bases lying between them. The CDR3 is made up of 12 amino acids. CDR3 sequence (DNA): TGTGCCAGCAGCTACGGGGAGGGGAAAGCTTTCTTT. It codes for CASSYGEGKAFF. The full variable domain, in which reference TRBV11-2 and TRBJ1-1 provide the parts outside the CDR3, is EAGVAQSPRYKIIEKRQSVAFWCNPISGHATLYWYQQILGQGPKLLIQFQNNGVVDDSQLPKDRFSAERLKGVDSTLKIQPAKLEDSAVYLCASSYGEGKAFFGQGTRLTVV.

V and J are TRBV12-5 and TRBJ1-3; 7 bases map to TRBD1. Per the germline V gene, CDR1 is LGHNT and CDR2 is FRNRAP. V shed 4 bases and J 8 bases; nucleotides not matched to a gene: 17. The CDR3 is made up of 17 amino acids. The CDR3 protein is CASGSPLTGQEKDTIYF. As DNA, the CDR3 is TGTGCTAGTGGTTCCCCCTTGACCGGACAGGAGAAGGACACCATATATTTT. The whole variable domain, remainder taken from reference TRBV12-5 and TRBJ1-3, is DARVTQTPRHKVTEMGQEVTMRCQPILGHNTVFWYRQTMMQGLELLAYFRNRAPLDDSGMPKDRFSAEMPDATLATLKIQPSEPRDSAVYFCASGSPLTGQEKDTIYFGEGSWLTVV.

This rearrangement joins TRBV24-1 to TRBJ2-1; 9 bases agree with TRBD2. Trimming cost V 0 bases and J 5 bases; bases outside gene matches: 4. The length of the CDR3 is 16 residues. From germline, CDR1 is KGHDR and CDR2 SFDVKD. The CDR3 DNA reads as TGTGCCACCAGTGATTTGGGGCGGGGGGGTCACAATGAGCAGTTCTTC. It is translated as CATSDLGRGGHNEQFF.

The J gene is TRBJ2-7, the V gene TRBV21-1; TRBD1 is the table's D call and was not checked against the DNA. TRBV21-1 counts as a pseudogene. The CDR3 is 16 residues long. CDR3 coding DNA: TGTGCCAGCAGCAAAGTTGGCAGGGGGCTCTCCTACGAGCAGTACTTC. It specifies CASSKVGRGLSYEQYF.

The chain has TRBV4-1 and TRBJ1-2; no reliable D call. The germline V and J ends were trimmed by 1 base and 5 bases, with 11 bases remaining between them. Germline-derived CDR1 and CDR2 are MGHRA and YSYEKL. The CDR3 is 14 residues long. In DNA form, the CDR3 reads TGCGCCAGCAGCCAAGTTGGGCTTGCATATGGCTACACCTTC. Translating it yields CASSQVGLAYGYTF.

J is TRBJ1-3 and V is TRBV19; D perhaps matches TRBD1 (5 bases). Trimming took off 5 bases at V and 0 bases at J, with 14 bases between the two ends. The germline gives CDR1 LNHDA, CDR2 SQIVND (reference sequence). The CDR3 extends over 16 amino acids. The CDR3 is CASSDYRSFSGNTIYF. The CDR3 coding sequence is TGTGCCAGTAGTGATTACAGGTCGTTCTCTGGAAACACCATATATTTT.

The chain combines TRBV9 with TRBJ2-5, with 9 bases fitting TRBD2. The CDR3 runs 14 residues. Germline assignment: CDR1 SGDLS and CDR2 YYNGEE. The ends lost 10 bases at V and 5 bases at J; junction bases unmatched: 12. The DNA for the CDR3 is TGTGCCCGCGCGGGCGGGGGGGAGACGGAGACCCAGTACTTC. Translating gives CARAGGGETETQYF.

This chain uses TRBV28 with TRBJ2-2; D not certain. Germline CDR1 MDHEN, CDR2 SYDVKM. The CDR3 has 12 amino acids. The V and J ends lost 3 bases and 8 bases respectively, with 7 bases between them. This chain's CDR3 is CASSLMTGELFF. Here the CDR3 DNA reads TGTGCCAGCAGTTTGATGACAGGGGAGCTGTTTTTT.

The chain recombines TRBV6-5 with TRBJ1-1; D unresolved. Per the germline V gene, CDR1 is MNHEY and CDR2 is SVGAGI. The CDR3 is 13 residues long. Between the trimmed V and J ends, which lost 2 bases and 1 base, there was a span of 5 bases. The CDR3 reads CASSYNGNTEAFF. CDR3 bases: TGTGCCAGCAGTTACAACGGGAACACTGAAGCTTTCTTT.

V and J are TRBV5-1 and TRBJ1-1; 7 bases line up with TRBD1. Germline CDR1 reads SGHRS; CDR2 reads YFSETQ. The CDR3 runs to 15 residues. Losses at the gene ends were 3 bases for V and 6 bases for J; bases not matched to a gene: 11. In nucleotides, the CDR3 is TGCGCCAGCAGCTCCACCCGACAGGGTCAATCTGAAGCTTTCTTT. Translating it yields CASSSTRQGQSEAFF.

The rearrangement uses TRBV14 and TRBJ2-2; 9 bases line up with TRBD2. V shed 6 bases and J 0 bases; nucleotides not matched to a gene: 26. The CDR3 sequence is 23 residues long. CDR1 and CDR2 from the germline V gene are SGHDN and FVKESK. The CDR3 region has the DNA TGTGCCAGCAGGATCCGCGCGCAGAATTTGATGGCTAGCGGGGCGCCGAACACCGGGGAGCTGTTTTTT. This encodes CASRIRAQNLMASGAPNTGELFF.

The chain is built from TRBV6-2 or TRBV6-3 and TRBJ2-2, with D possibly TRBD1 on 5 matching bases. Germline CDR1 and CDR2: MNHEY and SVGEGT. The CDR3 is 14 amino acids. Trimming left V 5 bases short and J 4 bases short, with 11 bases between. CDR3: CASSPRTFTGELFF. CDR3 coding DNA: TGTGCCAGCAGTCCCCGGACATTCACCGGGGAGCTGTTTTTT.

The V call is TRBV14, the J call TRBJ2-3, with 7 bases fitting TRBD2. V lost 4 bases to trimming and J lost 2 bases; unmatched junction nucleotides: 9. This CDR3 has 16 amino acids. The V gene's germline CDR1 is SGHDN and CDR2 FVKESK. The CDR3 loop is CASSPGGTLITDTQYF. The CDR3 nucleotides are TGTGCCAGCAGCCCCGGGGGGACTCTTATCACAGATACGCAGTATTTT.

This chain connects TRBV3-1 (or the pseudogene TRBV3-2) to TRBJ2-7; 7 bases match TRBD2. V shed 4 bases, J shed 6 bases, and the junction held 6 bases outside the gene matches. Germline CDR1 is LGHDT and CDR2 is YNNKEL (reference sequence). CDR3 length equals 13 residues. CDR3: CASSLRDYSEQYF. CDR3 DNA sequence: TGTGCCAGCAGCCTCCGGGACTACTCCGAGCAGTACTTC.

This chain links TRBV18 with TRBJ1-4, with 7 bases matching TRBD1. J lost 8 bases, V lost 5 bases, and 8 bases had no gene match. The CDR3 consists of 14 residues. Looked up from germline, CDR1 is KGHSH and CDR2 is LQKENI. The CDR3 loop reads CASSSLTGMEKLFF. CDR3 in DNA: TGTGCCAGCTCATCTCTGACAGGGATGGAAAAACTGTTTTTT. The entire variable domain, with the rest obtained from reference TRBV18 and TRBJ1-4, is as follows: NAGVMQNPRHLVRRRGQEARLRCSPMKGHSHVYWYRQLPEEGLKFMVYLQKENIIDESGMPKERFSAEFPKEGPSILRIQQVVRGDSAAYFCASSSLTGMEKLFFGSGTQLSVL.

CDR3 protein: CASSLEGGPEETQYF. CDR3 sequence (DNA): TGTGCCAGCAGCTTAGAGGGGGGGCCAGAAGAGACCCAGTACTTC. The gene calls are TRBV11-3 and TRBJ2-5; TRBD2 is a possible D gene (7 bases). Trimming left V 0 bases short and J 3 bases short, with 11 bases between. The CDR3 loop spans 15 amino acids. Per the germline V gene, CDR1 is SGHNT and CDR2 is YENEEA. The whole variable domain, filled in from reference TRBV11-3 and TRBJ2-5, reads EAGVVQSPRYKIIEKKQPVAFWCNPISGHNTLYWYLQNLGQGPELLIRYENEEAVDDSQLPKDRFSAERLKGVDSTLKIQPAELGDSAVYLCASSLEGGPEETQYFGPGTRLLVL.

The rearrangement links TRBV5-5 to TRBJ2-2; possibly TRBD1 for D (5 bases). V lost 4 bases to trimming and J lost 7 bases, with 20 bases between them. Germline V lookup: CDR1 SGHKS, CDR2 YYEKEE (reference sequence). CDR3 length: 16 residues. In nucleotides, the CDR3 is TGTGCCAGCAGCCGTGGGGCAGGGTCGTTGAGCGGGGAGCTGTTTTTT. The encoded protein is CASSRGAGSLSGELFF.

As for this clone: This CDR3 is also generated by other DNA sequences in the sample. V gene TRBV18 combines with J gene TRBJ2-5; 10 nucleotides match TRBD2. The CDR3 extends over 14 amino acids. CDR1 is KGHSH and CDR2 is LQKENI in the germline V gene. V gave up 3 bases and J gave up 2 bases; unmatched junction bases: 0. Here the CDR3 reads CASSPGLAQETQYF. CDR3 nucleotide sequence: TGTGCCAGCTCACCGGGACTAGCGCAAGAGACCCAGTACTTC.

V gene TRBV5-6 combines with J gene TRBJ2-3, with 12 bases fitting TRBD2. CDR3 length: 19 residues. V was clipped by 1 base and J by 0 bases; unmatched bases: 9. The V gene's germline CDR1 is SGHDT and CDR2 YYEEEE. CDR3 in DNA: TGTGCCAGCAGCTTGATGCGGCTAGCGGGGGGGCGGAGCACAGATACGCAGTATTTT. Its translation is CASSLMRLAGGRSTDTQYF.

This chain connects TRBV4-2 to TRBJ2-3; 7 bases match TRBD2. Trimming removed 1 base from V and 2 bases from J; junction bases left unmatched: 6. Germline V gene sequence: CDR1 LGHNA, CDR2 YNFKEQ. The CDR3 consists of 16 residues. CDR3 amino acids: CASSQGAAGVTDTQYF. The CDR3 region has the DNA TGTGCCAGCAGCCAAGGGGCGGCGGGGGTCACAGATACGCAGTATTTT.

This chain connects TRBV10-3 to TRBJ2-7, with 11 bases identical to TRBD1. V trimming: 6 bases; J trimming: 4 bases; junction bases outside the gene matches: 5. CDR3 length: 14 residues. The germline V gene has CDR1 ENHRY and CDR2 SYGVKD. CDR3 nucleotides: TGTGCCATCAGACCCGGGACAGGGGGTTACGAGCAGTACTTC. It codes for CAIRPGTGGYEQYF.

V is TRBV7-9 and J is TRBJ1-1, with D perhaps matching TRBD1 (5 bases). There are 14 residues in the CDR3. V was cut by 6 bases and J by 4 bases, with 15 bases left in between. Germline V gene lookup returns CDR1 SEHNR and CDR2 FQNEAQ (reference sequence). The CDR3 DNA is TGTGCCAGCAGAGCCTGGGACGGGGGCACTGAAGCTTTCTTT. Translation: CASRAWDGGTEAFF.

This sequence joins TRBV9 and TRBJ2-2; the match to TRBD2 covers 8 bases. V lost 0 bases and J lost 5; bases outside the gene matches: 12. There are 18 residues in the CDR3. CDR1 is SGDLS, CDR2 YYNGEE, per germline. The CDR3 nucleotides are TGTGCCAGCAGCGTAGTTTCCGGCGGGGGGTCAGGGACCGGGGAGCTGTTTTTT. Its protein product is CASSVVSGGGSGTGELFF. The whole variable domain, filled in from reference TRBV9 and TRBJ2-2, reads DSGVTQTPKHLITATGQRVTLRCSPRSGDLSVYWYQQSLDQGLQFLIQYYNGEERAKGNILERFSAQQFPDLHSELNLSSLELGDSALYFCASSVVSGGGSGTGELFFGEGSRLTVL.

The rearrangement links TRBV5-1 to TRBJ2-7; TRBD1 matches at 9 bases. V was clipped by 4 bases and J by 3 bases; unmatched bases: 5. The V gene's germline CDR1 is SGHRS and CDR2 YFSETQ. The CDR3 is 14 residues long. The CDR3 loop is CASSPRDRVYEQYF. The CDR3 nucleotides read TGCGCCAGCAGCCCCAGGGACAGGGTCTACGAGCAGTACTTC. Together with reference TRBV5-1 and TRBJ2-7, the CDR3 gives the full variable domain: KAGVTQTPRYLIKTRGQQVTLSCSPISGHRSVSWYQQTPGQGLQFLFEYFSETQRNKGNFPGRFSGRQFSNSRSEMNVSTLELGDSALYLCASSPRDRVYEQYFGPGTRLTVT.

The rearrangement joins TRBV4-3 to TRBJ2-2, with D possibly matching TRBD2 (5 bases). Trimming pared 4 bases from V and 1 base from J, leaving 7 bases between. CDR3 length: 14 amino acids. Germline V lookup: CDR1 LGHNA, CDR2 YSLEER. CDR3 in amino acids: CASSRRGNTGELFF. The DNA for the CDR3 is TGCGCCAGCAGCCGCCGGGGGAACACCGGGGAGCTGTTTTTT.

This chain joins TRBV5-1 and TRBJ2-5, with 8 bases fitting TRBD1. V lost 2 bases, J lost 4 bases, and 7 bases stayed unmatched. The CDR3 is 15 amino acids. CDR1 and CDR2 from the germline V gene are SGHRS and YFSETQ. The CDR3 region is CASSFTGTGRETQYF. For the CDR3, the DNA is TGCGCCAGCAGCTTCACCGGGACAGGCCGAGAGACCCAGTACTTC. Full variable domain (outside the CDR3, taken from reference TRBV5-1 and TRBJ2-5): KAGVTQTPRYLIKTRGQQVTLSCSPISGHRSVSWYQQTPGQGLQFLFEYFSETQRNKGNFPGRFSGRQFSNSRSEMNVSTLELGDSALYLCASSFTGTGRETQYFGPGTRLLVL.

The chain uses TRBV6-2 or TRBV6-3 and TRBJ2-7; a possible D gene is TRBD2 (6 bases). Looked up from germline, CDR1 is MNHEY and CDR2 is SVGEGT. V shed 6 bases and J shed 1 base, with 10 bases lying between them. This CDR3 is 13 amino acids long. CDR3 protein: CASSGDLSYEQYF. The CDR3 coding sequence is TGTGCCAGCAGCGGGGACTTATCCTACGAGCAGTACTTC.

This clone is medium-sized within its sample. CDR3 residues: CASSSGLGVSGELFF. The CDR3 region has the DNA TGTGCCAGCAGCTCGGGACTAGGGGTCTCCGGGGAGCTGTTTTTT. The chain uses TRBV6-2 or TRBV6-3 and TRBJ2-2; 8 bases agree with TRBD2. With V trimmed by 6 bases and J by 6 bases, 9 bases remained unmatched. CDR1 MNHEY and CDR2 SVGEGT come from the germline V gene. The CDR3 is made up of 15 amino acids.